This T cell receptor beta chain is drawn from a study of T cell clonality in common variable immunodeficiency (dated by TCRdb to about 2015). Most CVID patients and most healthy controls were of Caucasian heritage. From each donor, about 4.5 to 9 ml of heparinized peripheral whole blood was collected. Genomic DNA from adults with common variable immune deficiency (CVID) and from healthy adult controls was used for sequencing of TCRbeta CDR3 repertoires. A total of some 22 healthy adult volunteers (roughly 12 female and approximately 10 male; age range roughly 23 to 70 years, mean age around 35) were included in the control group. To isolate peripheral blood mononuclear cells, diluted blood was subjected to density centrifugation over Hypaque 1077 or Ficoll-Paque. Genomic DNA was extracted from unsorted mononuclear cells by Qiagen column purification or by a centrifugation-based method. Equivalent amounts of genomic DNA from CVID and control samples were used as sequencing input. For every sample, a 60 bp segment covering the rearranged TCRbeta CDR3 region was amplified and then sequenced. The immunoSEQ assay, a bias-corrected multiplex PCR with high-throughput sequencing, was employed for TCRbeta amplification. The original methods were these. Each unique nucleotide sequence was treated as a clone and annotated with V, D and J genes, copy number and frequency. Sequences were labeled productive if in frame, and non-productive if out of frame or containing stop codons. As previously described, Shannon's entropy was used to calculate clonality. Mean CDR3 Kyte-Doolittle hydropathy was derived from the predicted amino acid sequences of productive clones. Hierarchical clustering of scaled V gene usage was performed with the R hclust function using Manhattan distance and complete linkage. To assess clone sharing by CDR3 amino acid sequence, 12 repertoires per group were resampled over 100 rounds. The repertoires were searched for 55 to 75 published EBV-specific and roughly 240 published CMV-specific TCRbeta sequences. A couple of CVID samples that yielded fewer than 10,000 sequences were excluded from the analysis, so roughly 42 CVID repertoires were retained. TCRdb took this table from immuneACCESS and kept in-frame rearrangements with V and J called. Such tables lack part of the clones; where checked against another copy, unresolved V genes explain under half of the gap, and the rest is unexplained. D and trimming come from the DNA, and the V and J calls and clone size come from that table. This sample contains some 50,000 clones, none of which is a singleton. Together, the top ten hold 1.8% of the sample.

Overall study results and their limits: TCRbeta clonality was higher in CVID subjects than in healthy controls (t-test p = 0.018), and the increase was most characteristic of about a third of subjects. Fewer deletions and N-nucleotide insertions were reportedly observed in CVID TCRbeta sequences, and highly modified clones with 13 or more V deletions were reportedly absent from CVID TCRbeta sequences. Healthy controls shared more TCRbeta clones with each other than CVID subjects shared among themselves (p < 0.0001). Even though DNA input was equal, the average per sample came to about 81,820 unique sequences for controls compared with about 34,000 for CVID samples. Differences among patients in the CVID cohort limited the correlations between repertoire features and clinical complications. According to the authors, figuring out what caused the increased clonality in CVID would require sequencing the repertoires of T cell subpopulations.

This clone has a count of ten or more. This clone's antigen is unknown. Compared with germline, one end of the junction differs, possibly owing to a read error. Sequenced sample: peripheral blood mononuclear cells. This receptor was taken from a person aged 18-69 years in good health.

The CDR3 loop reads CSTRDSTLNTGELFF. The CDR3 DNA, read in part, is TGCAGTACTAGAGATAGCACTCTGAACACCGGGGAG. This chain joins TRBV20-1 to TRBJ2-2; D gene: possibly TRBD2, on 5 matching bases. Read coverage stops 3 residues before the CDR3 terminus; the germline J gene supplies the remainder. From cysteine to phenylalanine, the CDR3 is 15 amino acids long. The CDR3 was read in part: 36 bases, with the frame set at base 1. Sequences DFQATT (CDR1) and SNEGSKA (CDR2) are obtained from the germline V gene (reference sequence).